Detailed here is one T cell receptor (beta chain). Which antigen it targets is not known. Compared with germline, one end of the junction differs, possibly owing to a read error. This sample was included in a study of blood T cells in healthy people across ages (dated by TCRdb to the mid-2010s). Describing the broader study: In model experiments, template switching captured roughly one uniquely barcoded TCR beta cDNA molecule for every two T cells. Donors of different ages were randomly distributed across sequencing lanes to avoid experimental bias. Donors were grouped into four age groups: young (average roughly 15 years), middle-aged (39), aged (around 60) and long-lived (roughly 80). Using deep sequencing normalized with unique cDNA molecular identifiers, the study measured how TCR beta repertoire diversity changes with age. Using the same blood draw, the study looked at two additional independent replicas of 1 million unique cDNA reads for two donors, one aged 18 to 29 and the other aged 80 or older. General study outcomes and caveats: The CMV infection status of donors was not known, potentially confounding age-related changes in expanded clonotypes. As age increased, observed TCR beta diversity per million T cells dropped in a roughly linear way, and a significant reduction was already evident by age about 40. The percentage of naive T cells measured by flow cytometry correlated strongly with observed TCR beta diversity. Estimates of total diversity from one million sequenced T cells were regarded as lower bounds and underestimates. Bulk unsorted PBMC profiling prevented conclusive comparison of naive and antigen-experienced compartments. Compared with the aged group, more naive CD4+ T cells, fewer expanded clones and increased TCR diversity were shown by the long-lived group, suggesting age selection.

Library preparation used 5' RACE. The sequencer was an Illumina HiSeq 2500. A second PCR of 7 to 11 cycles was performed with a sample-barcoded 5' primer and a J-beta primer mix. A unique molecular identifier was introduced onto each TCR beta cDNA molecule by a template-switch 5' adaptor carrying 12 random nucleotides. Each sample yielded at least 3 million CDR3-containing paired-end reads. First-strand cDNA was synthesized from all RNA with the Mint cDNA synthesis kit, primed by a TRBC-specific oligonucleotide. Following uracil-DNA glycosylase treatment, a first 18-cycle PCR with universal primers M1SS and BC2_uni_R was performed on all cDNA. In the source study's methods: Each sample was normalized by randomly selecting 1 million high-quality reads, each carrying a distinct molecular identifier. Reads sharing molecular identifiers were discarded rather than binned into consensus sequences. MiTCR, with a Q25 quality threshold and the strictest error-elimination algorithm, was used for CDR3 identification, clonotype clustering and error correction. A nonparametric unseen species model with Euler transformation was used to estimate a lower bound on total TCR beta diversity. TCRdb's own reprocessing of the public reads used fastp at Q25 and MiXCR and kept productive beta chains. Identical CDR3 proteins give one entry, which carries the most common genes and DNA. Here the V and J calls rest on TCRdb's processing, not on the authors' analysis. The sample contains over 600,000 distinct CDR3 sequences, around a fifth of them found a single time. The ten top clones hold more than 3% of the sample.

Systemically healthy Caucasian individuals from Russia, some 38 in total and aged roughly 6 to 100 years, were included as donors. About 9.8 milliliters of peripheral blood were drawn from each donor into EDTA-treated Vacutainer tubes. Ficoll-Paque density-gradient centrifugation was used to isolate PBMCs, with at least 7 million obtained per sample. Trizol reagent was used to extract total RNA from PBMCs, with at least 6 micrograms per sample. For every donor, an aliquot of PBMCs went through flow cytometry to measure the percentages of naive CD45RAhigh/CD27high T cells. The germline V gene (reference sequence) provides CDR1 LGHDT and CDR2 YNNKEL. Inclusive of the bounding cysteine and phenylalanine, the CDR3 is 15 residues long. The kept DNA is CDR3 alone, 45 bases in frame from the first base.

The chain is assembled from TRBV3-1 and TRBJ1-2; no D gene is confidently identified. This sequence was found in a man aged 65-85 years in good health. Material for sequencing was blood. The encoded CDR3 is CARSRETGGTGGYTF. The nucleotides are TGTGCCAGGAGCCGAGAGACGGGAGGTACTGGTGGCTACACCTTC.